This is a list of T cell receptor beta chains from one sample in a study of blood T cells in healthy people across ages. TCRdb recomputed calls from the 5' RACE reads with MiXCR, one row per CDR3 protein. The sample has 1.5 million to 2 million distinct CDR3 sequences; 28% are singletons. The material sequenced was blood. The receptor set was obtained from a woman aged 30 to 39 in good health. CDR3s include the opening cysteine and the closing phenylalanine or tryptophan. The listing skips clone size in some rows; elsewhere it reads once, few, many or a size class.

TRBJ1-4	NA	TRBV28	CASSFTGVLGQGEKLFF
TRBJ2-1	many	TRBV5-1	CASSVGPGQTNTNEQFF
TRBJ1-2	many	TRBV7-9	CASSLGPGDYGYTF
TRBJ2-5	NA	TRBV5-1	CASSFGTRQSQETQYF
TRBJ2-1	NA	TRBV12-3/TRBV12-4	CASSFVGYNEQFF
TRBJ2-7	many	TRBV10-3	CAISPVTSGAGNEQYF
TRBJ1-5	few	TRBV15	CATSRGDSNQPQHF
TRBJ2-5	few	TRBV12-3/TRBV12-4	CASIPKGQETQYF
TRBJ2-5	NA	TRBV29-1	CSETGNGETQYF
TRBJ2-1	many	TRBV5-6	CASSLRYPSGRAHEQFF
TRBJ2-3	few	TRBV7-2	CASSDPGDVTDTQYF
TRBJ2-1	many	TRBV4-3	CASSQDVGEQFF
TRBJ1-5	once	TRBV20-1	CSATSTEYNNQPQHF
TRBJ2-2	NA	TRBV7-2	CASSLGPVTGELFF
TRBJ1-1	few	TRBV11-2	CASSLVKGQGTEAFF
TRBJ2-3	few	TRBV7-3	CASSSGLAGHTDTQYF
TRBJ2-7	NA	TRBV5-8	CASSLRSGLGEQYF
TRBJ1-2	NA	TRBV6-1	CASRAGGGGYGYTF
NA	few	TRBV12-5	CASGLVQEVTQYF
TRBJ2-1	many	TRBV7-2	CASSLVAGVGNEQFF
TRBJ2-3	many	TRBV7-2	CASSHGLPLTDTQYF
TRBJ2-7	many	TRBV20-1	CSARDLVSSYEQYF
TRBJ1-1	NA	TRBV19	CASSIDRGSEAFF
TRBJ2-3	NA	TRBV25-1	CASSPPRGLSTDTQYF
TRBJ2-1	NA	TRBV5-1	CASSRDGLAAGNEQFF
TRBJ1-5	NA	TRBV5-6	CASSHLRRGVNQPQHF
TRBJ2-1	NA	TRBV6-2/TRBV6-3	CASSRTRPGNNEQFF
TRBJ2-1	few	TRBV6-1	CASRMTGTSGADEQFF
TRBJ2-5	NA	TRBV5-1	CASCGQEGNEQYF
TRBJ2-3	NA	TRBV12-3/TRBV12-4	CASSRTGRRITDTQYF
TRBJ2-3	NA	TRBV7-9	CASVSSDTQYF
TRBJ1-5	few	TRBV12-3/TRBV12-4	CASSLPPYQPQHF
TRBJ2-7	many	TRBV28	CASSAALYSYEQYF
TRBJ2-6	NA	TRBV24-1	CATSDLRGASGRSAGANVLTF
TRBJ2-7	few	TRBV28	CASSLQQGTYEQYF
TRBJ2-5	few	TRBV7-3	CASSSLSSETQYF
TRBJ2-1	few	TRBV10-3	CAIRDPTRTSYNEQFF
TRBJ2-3	NA	TRBV12-3/TRBV12-4	CASSPSLGGLTDAQYF
TRBJ2-7	many	TRBV12-5	CASGSTTQSSYEQYF
TRBJ2-5	NA	TRBV28	CTSSFPGDQETQYF
TRBJ2-7	many	TRBV10-3	CAIRGGGNSYEQYF
TRBJ2-7	few	TRBV3-1	CASSQYSGKYEQYF
TRBJ2-1	many	TRBV20-1	CSALRGTEWDEQFF
TRBJ2-1	few	TRBV7-3	CASSFDGWGEQFF
TRBJ2-7	NA	TRBV12-3/TRBV12-4	CASRETASSYEQYF
TRBJ1-2	NA	TRBV20-1	CSAREGQGDYGYTF
TRBJ1-6	NA	TRBV20-1	CSARDRGGAGNSPLHF
TRBJ2-7	NA	TRBV3-1	CASSQRGSGEQYF
TRBJ2-2	NA	TRBV6-4	CASSISGYTGELFF
TRBJ2-5	few	TRBV5-1	CASSLATSGGQETRYF
TRBJ2-7	NA	TRBV7-9	CASSPASGYYEQYF
TRBJ2-7	NA	TRBV6-1	CACGLGSYEQYF
TRBJ2-3	few	TRBV6-5	CASSNRGRATQYF
TRBJ2-7	many	TRBV10-3	CAISRRDDEQYF
TRBJ2-1	few	TRBV5-8	CASSFVRNEQFF
TRBJ2-3	NA	TRBV5-5	CASSLAEGTGRVPDTQYF
TRBJ2-1	few	TRBV29-1	CSVVPGVHNEQFF